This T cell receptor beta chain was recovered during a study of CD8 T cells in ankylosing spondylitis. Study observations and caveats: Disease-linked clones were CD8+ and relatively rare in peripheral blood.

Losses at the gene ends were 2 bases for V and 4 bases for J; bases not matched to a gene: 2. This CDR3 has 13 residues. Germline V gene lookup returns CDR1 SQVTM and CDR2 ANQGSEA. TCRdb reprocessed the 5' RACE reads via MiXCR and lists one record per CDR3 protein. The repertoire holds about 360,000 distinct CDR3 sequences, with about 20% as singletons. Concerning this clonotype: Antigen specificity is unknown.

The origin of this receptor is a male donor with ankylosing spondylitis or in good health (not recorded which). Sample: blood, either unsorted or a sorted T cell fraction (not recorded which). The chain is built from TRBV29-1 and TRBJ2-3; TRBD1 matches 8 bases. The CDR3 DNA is TGCAGCGTTGAATGGGACAGGCCAGATACGCAGTATTTT. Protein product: CSVEWDRPDTQYF.